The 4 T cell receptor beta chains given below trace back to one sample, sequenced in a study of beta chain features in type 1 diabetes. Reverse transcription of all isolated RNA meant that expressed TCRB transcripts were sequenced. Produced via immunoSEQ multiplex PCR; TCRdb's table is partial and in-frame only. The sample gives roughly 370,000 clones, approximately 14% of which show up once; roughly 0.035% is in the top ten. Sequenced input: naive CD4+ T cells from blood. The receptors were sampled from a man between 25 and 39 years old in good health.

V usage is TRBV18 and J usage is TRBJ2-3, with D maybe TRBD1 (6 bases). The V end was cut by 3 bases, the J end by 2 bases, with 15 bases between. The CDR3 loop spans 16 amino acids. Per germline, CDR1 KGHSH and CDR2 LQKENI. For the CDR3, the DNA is TGTGCCAGCTCACCCAACGCACAGGGTCACACAGATACGCAGTATTTT. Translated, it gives CASSPNAQGHTDTQYF. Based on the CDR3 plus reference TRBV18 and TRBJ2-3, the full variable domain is NAGVMQNPRHLVRRRGQEARLRCSPMKGHSHVYWYRQLPEEGLKFMVYLQKENIIDESGMPKERFSAEFPKEGPSILRIQQVVRGDSAAYFCASSPNAQGHTDTQYFGPGTRLTVL.

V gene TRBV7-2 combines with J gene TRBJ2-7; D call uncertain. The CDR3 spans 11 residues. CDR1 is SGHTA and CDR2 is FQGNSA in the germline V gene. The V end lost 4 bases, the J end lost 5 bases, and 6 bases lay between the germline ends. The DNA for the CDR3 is TGTGCCAGCAGCTGGAAAGACGAGCAGTACGTC. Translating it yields CASSWKDEQYV.

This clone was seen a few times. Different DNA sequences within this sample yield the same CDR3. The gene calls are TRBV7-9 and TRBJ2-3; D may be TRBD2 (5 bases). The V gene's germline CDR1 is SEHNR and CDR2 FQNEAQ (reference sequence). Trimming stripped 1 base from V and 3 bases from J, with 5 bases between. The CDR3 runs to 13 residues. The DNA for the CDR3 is TGTGCCAGCAGCTTAGGGACTACAGATACGCAGTATTTT. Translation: CASSLGTTDTQYF.

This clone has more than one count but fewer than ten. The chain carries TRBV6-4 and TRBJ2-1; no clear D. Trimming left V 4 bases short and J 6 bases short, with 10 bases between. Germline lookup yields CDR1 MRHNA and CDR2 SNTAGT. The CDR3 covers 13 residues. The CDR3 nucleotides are TGTGCCAGCAGTGGTCTTAGAGGCAATGAGCAGTTCTTC. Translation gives CASSGLRGNEQFF.